The rows below give T cell receptor beta chains drawn from one sample of a study of CD8+ T cells in alopecia areata. The protocol was immunoSEQ multiplex PCR, while the TCRdb copy is restricted to in-frame clones and leaves out a portion. The sample carries 100,000 to 150,000 clones, approximately 59% recorded once. The sample consisted of CD8+ T cells sorted from blood, taken at week 4, from a patient treated with tofacitinib. Receptors were obtained from a human donor with alopecia areata. Each CDR3 is given with its conserved first and last residue. The D gene is left open where the match is weak. Rows give clone size only sometimes, using once, few, many, or a class for an expanded clone.

J	V	size	D	CDR3	DNA
TRBJ2-3	TRBV29-1	NA	TRBD2	CSVLGTSGGITDTQYF	TGCAGCGTTTTGGGGACTAGCGGGGGCATCACAGATACGCAGTATTTT
TRBJ2-3	TRBV30	NA	NA	CAWSVRERGVGDTQYF	TGTGCCTGGAGTGTACGGGAGAGGGGGGTCGGCGATACGCAGTATTTT
TRBJ1-1	TRBV11-1	NA	NA	CASSFNPGQPEAFF	TGTGCCAGCAGCTTTAACCCGGGGCAGCCTGAAGCTTTCTTT
TRBJ2-7	TRBV7-2	few	TRBD1	CASSSEQGQGYEQYF	TGTGCCAGCAGCTCCGAGCAGGGACAGGGCTACGAGCAGTACTTC
TRBJ1-2	TRBV30	NA	NA	CAWSGGYGYTF	TGTGCCTGGAGTGGGGGATATGGCTACACCTTC
TRBJ1-6	TRBV4-3	few	NA	CASSQDRGYYNSPLHF	TGCGCCAGCAGCCAAGATAGGGGCTACTATAATTCACCCCTCCACTTT
TRBJ2-1	TRBV5-1	few	NA	CASSPTWGLQNEQFF	TGCGCCAGCAGCCCCACCTGGGGGTTGCAAAATGAGCAGTTCTTC
TRBJ1-2	TRBV5-1	NA	NA	CASSLESYGYTF	TGCGCCAGCAGCTTGGAGAGCTATGGCTACACCTTC
TRBJ2-1	TRBV30	once	NA	CAWSLTPMGNEQFF	TGTGCCTGGAGTCTAACGCCGATGGGGAATGAGCAGTTCTTC
TRBJ2-3	TRBV7-2	NA	NA	CASSSPPRDTQYF	TGTGCCAGCAGCTCGCCCCCGAGAGATACGCAGTATTTT
TRBJ2-1	TRBV7-9	NA	NA	CASSLGARGLDEQFF	TGTGCCAGCAGCTTAGGGGCTAGAGGGTTGGATGAGCAGTTCTTC
TRBJ2-1	TRBV30	NA	TRBD1	CAYRDRGHHEQFF	TGTGCCTACCGGGACAGGGGGCACCATGAGCAGTTCTTC
TRBJ1-1	TRBV30	few	NA	CAWSVWVNTEAFF	TGTGCCTGGAGTGTTTGGGTAAACACTGAAGCTTTCTTT
TRBJ2-7	TRBV30	few	NA	CAWSGGGYEQYF	TGTGCCTGGAGTGGAGGGGGTTACGAGCAGTACTTC
TRBJ2-1	TRBV29-1	few	TRBD2	CSVEGRTSGGPSYNEQFF	TGCAGCGTTGAAGGGCGGACTAGCGGGGGCCCCTCCTACAATGAGCAGTTCTTC
TRBJ1-1	TRBV4-3	once	NA	CASSQGGENTEAFF	TGCGCCAGCAGCCAAGGGGGGGAGAACACTGAAGCTTTCTTT
TRBJ2-7	TRBV27	NA	NA	CASSRTLTRYEQYF	TGTGCCAGCAGTCGAACCCTGACTAGGTACGAGCAGTACTTC
TRBJ2-2	TRBV27	NA	TRBD2	CASEPGGETGELFF	TGTGCCAGCGAACCGGGGGGGGAGACCGGGGAGCTGTTTTTT
TRBJ1-2	TRBV5-6	NA	NA	CASSFSDSNYGYTF	TGTGCCAGCAGCTTTTCCGACAGTAACTATGGCTACACCTTC
TRBJ1-2	TRBV25-1	NA	NA	CASSADGQLYGYTF	TGTGCCAGCAGTGCCGACGGACAGCTCTATGGCTACACCTTC
TRBJ2-1	TRBV13	few	NA	CASSDNNEQFF	TGTGCCAGCAGCGACAACAATGAGCAGTTCTTC
TRBJ2-5	TRBV7-3	NA	TRBD2	CASSPGLVKETQYF	TGTGCCAGCAGCCCTGGACTAGTCAAAGAGACCCAGTACTTC
TRBJ1-2	TRBV29-1	few	NA	CSVEGDGYTF	TGCAGCGTTGAAGGGGATGGCTACACCTTC
TRBJ2-1	TRBV18	NA	NA	CASSRGTDLSYNEQFF	TGTGCCAGCTCCCGGGGGACAGATCTCTCCTACAATGAGCAGTTCTTC